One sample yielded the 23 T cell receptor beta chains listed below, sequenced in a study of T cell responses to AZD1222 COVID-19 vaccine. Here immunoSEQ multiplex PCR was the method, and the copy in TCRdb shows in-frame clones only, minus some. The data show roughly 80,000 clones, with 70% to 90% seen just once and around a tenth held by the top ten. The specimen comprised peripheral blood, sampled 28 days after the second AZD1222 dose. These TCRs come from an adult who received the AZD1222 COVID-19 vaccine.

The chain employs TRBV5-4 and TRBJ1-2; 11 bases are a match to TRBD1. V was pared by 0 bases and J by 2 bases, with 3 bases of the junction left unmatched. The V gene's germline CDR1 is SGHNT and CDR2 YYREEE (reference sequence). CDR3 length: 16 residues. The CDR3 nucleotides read TGTGCCAGCAGCTTGGGGGGACAGGGGGTAAACTATGGCTACACCTTC. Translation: CASSLGGQGVNYGYTF.

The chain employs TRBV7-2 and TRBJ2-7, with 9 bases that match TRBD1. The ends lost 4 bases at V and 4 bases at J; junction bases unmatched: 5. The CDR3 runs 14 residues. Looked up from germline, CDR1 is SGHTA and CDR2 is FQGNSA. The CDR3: CASSSSGQGYEQYF. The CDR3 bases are TGTGCCAGCAGCTCCTCGGGACAGGGTTACGAGCAGTACTTC. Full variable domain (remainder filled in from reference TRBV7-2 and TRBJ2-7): GAGVSQSPSNKVTEKGKDVELRCDPISGHTALYWYRQSLGQGLEFLIYFQGNSAPDKSGLPSDRFSAERTGGSVSTLTIQRTQQEDSAVYLCASSSSGQGYEQYFGPGTRLTVT.

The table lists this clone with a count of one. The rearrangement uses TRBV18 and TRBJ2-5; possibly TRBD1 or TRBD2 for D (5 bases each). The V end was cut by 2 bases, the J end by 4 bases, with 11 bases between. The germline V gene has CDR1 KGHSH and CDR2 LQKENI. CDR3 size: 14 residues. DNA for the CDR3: TGTGCCAGCTCACCATCCCGGGGCGGAGAGACCCAGTACTTC. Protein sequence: CASSPSRGGETQYF.

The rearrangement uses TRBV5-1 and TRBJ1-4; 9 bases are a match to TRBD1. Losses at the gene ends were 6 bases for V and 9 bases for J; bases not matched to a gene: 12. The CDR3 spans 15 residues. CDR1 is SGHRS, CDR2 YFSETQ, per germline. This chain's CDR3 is CASTSTGTGSQKLFF. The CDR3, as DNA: TGCGCCAGCACCTCAACCGGGACAGGGTCCCAAAAACTGTTTTTT.

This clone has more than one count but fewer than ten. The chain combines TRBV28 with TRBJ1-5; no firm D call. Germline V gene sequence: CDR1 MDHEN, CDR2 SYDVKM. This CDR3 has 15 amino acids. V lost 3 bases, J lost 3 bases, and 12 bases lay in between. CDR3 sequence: CASSFVTALNQPQHF. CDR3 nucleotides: TGTGCCAGCAGTTTTGTAACGGCACTCAATCAGCCCCAGCATTTT.

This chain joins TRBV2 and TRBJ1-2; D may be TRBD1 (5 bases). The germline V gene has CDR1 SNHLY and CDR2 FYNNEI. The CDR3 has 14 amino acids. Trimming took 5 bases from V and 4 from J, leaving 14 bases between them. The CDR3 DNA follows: TGTGCCAGCAGTCCCGTCAGGGATGGCTATGGCTACACCTTC. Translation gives CASSPVRDGYGYTF.

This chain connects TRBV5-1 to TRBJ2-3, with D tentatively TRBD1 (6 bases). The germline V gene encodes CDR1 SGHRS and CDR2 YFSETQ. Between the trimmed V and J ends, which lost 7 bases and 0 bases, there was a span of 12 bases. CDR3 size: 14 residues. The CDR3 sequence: CASRDTVSTDTQYF. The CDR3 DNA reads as TGCGCCAGCCGGGACACAGTTAGCACAGATACGCAGTATTTT.

The CDR3 loop is CASSSSGTSWGQYQETQYF. DNA for the CDR3: TGCGCCAGCAGCTCCTCCGGGACTAGCTGGGGGCAGTACCAAGAGACCCAGTACTTC. This chain connects TRBV5-1 to TRBJ2-5; 9 bases map to TRBD2. The CDR3 has 19 residues. In germline, CDR1 is SGHRS, CDR2 YFSETQ. With V trimmed by 3 bases and J by 0 bases, 15 bases remained unmatched.

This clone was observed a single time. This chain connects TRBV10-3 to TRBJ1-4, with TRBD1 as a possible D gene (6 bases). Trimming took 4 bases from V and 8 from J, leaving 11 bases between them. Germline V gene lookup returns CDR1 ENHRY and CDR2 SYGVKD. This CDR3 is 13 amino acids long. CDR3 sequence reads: CAISAQGTEKLFF. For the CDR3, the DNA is TGTGCCATCAGTGCCCAGGGGACGGAAAAACTGTTTTTT.

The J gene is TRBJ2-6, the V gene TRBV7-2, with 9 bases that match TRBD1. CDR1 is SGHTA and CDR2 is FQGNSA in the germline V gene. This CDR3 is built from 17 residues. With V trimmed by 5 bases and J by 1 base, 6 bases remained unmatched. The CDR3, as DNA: TGTGCCAGCAGCCCGGGACAGGGAAGGTCTGGGGCCAACGTCCTGACTTTC. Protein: CASSPGQGRSGANVLTF.

The CDR3: CASTQDTGEKLFF. CDR3 bases: TGTGCCAGCACTCAGGACACCGGTGAAAAACTGTTTTTT. The chain carries TRBV12-3 or TRBV12-4 and TRBJ1-4; TRBD1 is a possible D gene (5 bases). The V end lost 7 bases, the J end lost 7 bases, and 13 bases lay between the germline ends. The CDR3 sequence is 13 residues long.

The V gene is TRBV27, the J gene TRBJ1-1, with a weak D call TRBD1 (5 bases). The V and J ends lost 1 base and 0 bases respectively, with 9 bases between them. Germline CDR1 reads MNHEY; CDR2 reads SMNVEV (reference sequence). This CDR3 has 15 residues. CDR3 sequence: CASSLFGRVNTEAFF. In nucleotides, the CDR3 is TGTGCCAGCAGTTTATTTGGCAGGGTGAACACTGAAGCTTTCTTT.

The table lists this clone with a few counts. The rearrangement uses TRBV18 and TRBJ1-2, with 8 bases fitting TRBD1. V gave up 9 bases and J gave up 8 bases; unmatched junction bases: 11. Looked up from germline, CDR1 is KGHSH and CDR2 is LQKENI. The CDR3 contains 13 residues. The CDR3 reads CASNSDRGEGYTF. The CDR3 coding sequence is TGTGCCAGTAACTCCGACAGGGGAGAAGGCTACACCTTC.

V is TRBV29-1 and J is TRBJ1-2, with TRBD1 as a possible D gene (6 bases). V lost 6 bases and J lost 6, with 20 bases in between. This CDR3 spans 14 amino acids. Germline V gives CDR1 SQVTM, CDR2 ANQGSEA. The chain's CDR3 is CSVQITRGLDGYTF. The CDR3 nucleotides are TGCAGCGTACAGATAACCAGGGGTTTGGATGGCTACACCTTC. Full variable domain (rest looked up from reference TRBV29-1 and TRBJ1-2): SAVISQKPSRDICQRGTSLTIQCQVDSQVTMMFWYRQQPGQSLTLIATANQGSEATYESGFVIDKFPISRPNLTFSTLTVSNMSPEDSSIYLCSVQITRGLDGYTFGSGTRLTVV.

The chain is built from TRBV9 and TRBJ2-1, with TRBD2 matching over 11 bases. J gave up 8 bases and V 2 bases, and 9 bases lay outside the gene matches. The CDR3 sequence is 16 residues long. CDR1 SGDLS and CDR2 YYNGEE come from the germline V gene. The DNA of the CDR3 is TGTGCCAGCAGCGTGGTAGCGGGGGGGCATGTGGATGAGCAGTTCTTC. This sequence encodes CASSVVAGGHVDEQFF.

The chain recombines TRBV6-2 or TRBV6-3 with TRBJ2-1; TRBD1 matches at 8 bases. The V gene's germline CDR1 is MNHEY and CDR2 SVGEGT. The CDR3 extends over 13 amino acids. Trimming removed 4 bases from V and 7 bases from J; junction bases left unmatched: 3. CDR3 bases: TGTGCCAGCAGTTCCGGACAGGGAAATGAGCAGTTCTTC. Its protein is CASSSGQGNEQFF.

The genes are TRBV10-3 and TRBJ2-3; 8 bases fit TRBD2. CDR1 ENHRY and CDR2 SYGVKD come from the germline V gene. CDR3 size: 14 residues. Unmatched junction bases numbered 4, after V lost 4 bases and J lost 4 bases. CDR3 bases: TGTGCCATCAGTGGACGGGGGGGCCCAGATACGCAGTATTTT. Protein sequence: CAISGRGGPDTQYF.

The DNA of the CDR3 is TGTGCTAGCGCAACAGGCCAAGAGACCCAGTACTTC. Its protein is CASATGQETQYF. The chain employs TRBV28 and TRBJ2-5, with D perhaps TRBD1 or TRBD2 (5 bases each). The CDR3 sequence is 12 residues long. Germline CDR1 MDHEN, CDR2 SYDVKM.

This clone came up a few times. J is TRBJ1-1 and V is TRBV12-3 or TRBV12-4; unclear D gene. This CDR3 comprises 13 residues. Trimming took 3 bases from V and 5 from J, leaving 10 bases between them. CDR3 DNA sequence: TGTGCCAGCAGTTTCGGCTCGAAGACTGAAGCTTTCTTT. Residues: CASSFGSKTEAFF.

DNA of the CDR3: TGTGCCAGCAGTTTATCGGGACAGGGATCTAGAGGTGGGGCCAACGTCCTGACTTTC. Translated: CASSLSGQGSRGGANVLTF. The chain has TRBV27 and TRBJ2-6, with 9 bases aligning to TRBD1. The CDR3 loop spans 19 amino acids. The V segment lost 0 bases and the J segment 3 bases; nucleotides outside the gene matches: 9. In germline, CDR1 is MNHEY, CDR2 SMNVEV (reference sequence).

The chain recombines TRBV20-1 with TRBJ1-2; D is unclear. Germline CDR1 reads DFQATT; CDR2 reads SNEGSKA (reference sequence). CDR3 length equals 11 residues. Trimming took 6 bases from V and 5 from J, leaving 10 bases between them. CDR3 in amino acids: CSAATVYGYTF. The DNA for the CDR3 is TGCAGTGCGGCGACGGTTTATGGCTACACCTTC.

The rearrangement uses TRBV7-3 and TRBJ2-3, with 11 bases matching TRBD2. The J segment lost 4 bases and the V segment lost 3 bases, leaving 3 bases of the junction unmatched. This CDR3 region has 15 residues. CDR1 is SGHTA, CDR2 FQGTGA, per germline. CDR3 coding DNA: TGTGCCAGCAGCTTTAGCGGGGGGGCTCCAGATACGCAGTATTTT. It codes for CASSFSGGAPDTQYF.

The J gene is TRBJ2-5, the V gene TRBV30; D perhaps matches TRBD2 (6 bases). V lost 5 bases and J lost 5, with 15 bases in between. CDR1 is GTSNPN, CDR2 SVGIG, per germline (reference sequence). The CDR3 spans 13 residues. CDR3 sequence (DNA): TGTGCCTGGGGACTATATCTCCGGGAGACCCAGTACTTC. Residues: CAWGLYLRETQYF. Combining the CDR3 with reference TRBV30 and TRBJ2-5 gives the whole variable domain SQTIHQWPATLVQPVGSPLSLECTVEGTSNPNLYWYRQAAGRGLQLLFYSVGIGQISSEVPQNLSASRPQDRQFILSSKKLLLSDSGFYLCAWGLYLRETQYFGPGTRLLVL.